This record concerns one TCR beta chain sequence. Repertoires were generated with immunoSEQ multiplex PCR, while TCRdb's copy carries only in-frame clones and drops some. The table shows 55,000 to 75,000 clones, with 91% occurring only once. This entry is derived from a study of technical replicates of blood from a handful of donors. Germline CDR1 is SGHAT and CDR2 is FQNNGV. V was shortened by 6 bases and J by 6 bases, with 20 bases between the two germline ends. CDR3 length equals 16 residues. The receptor comes from a human donor in good health. Some clones in this sample may be carry-over from other donors' samples. The sample comprised PBMCs. This rearrangement joins TRBV11-2 to TRBJ1-4, with D perhaps matching TRBD1 (5 bases). CDR3 bases: TGTGCCAGCAGTTTGATAACCGGGGGTGGCGATGAAAAACTGTTTTTT. Translation gives CASSLITGGGDEKLFF.